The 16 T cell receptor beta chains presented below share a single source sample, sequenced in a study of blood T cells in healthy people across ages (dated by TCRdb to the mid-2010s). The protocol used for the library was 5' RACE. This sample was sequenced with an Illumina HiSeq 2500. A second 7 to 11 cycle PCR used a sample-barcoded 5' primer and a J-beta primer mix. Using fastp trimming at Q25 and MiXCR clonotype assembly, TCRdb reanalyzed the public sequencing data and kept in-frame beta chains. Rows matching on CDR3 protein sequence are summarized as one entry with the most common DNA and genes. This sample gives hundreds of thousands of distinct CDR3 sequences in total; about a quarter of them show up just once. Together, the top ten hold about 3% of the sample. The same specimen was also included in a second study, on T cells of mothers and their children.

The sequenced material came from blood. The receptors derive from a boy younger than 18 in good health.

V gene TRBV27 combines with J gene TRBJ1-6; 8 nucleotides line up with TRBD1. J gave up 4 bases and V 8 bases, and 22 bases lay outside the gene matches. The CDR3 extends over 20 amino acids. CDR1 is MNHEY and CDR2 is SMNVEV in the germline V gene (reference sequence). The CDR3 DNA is TGTGCCAGCGGCCGAGTTTTTGGTCGTGCAGGGGGCTTTTATAATTCACCCCTCCACTTT. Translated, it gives CASGRVFGRAGGFYNSPLHF.

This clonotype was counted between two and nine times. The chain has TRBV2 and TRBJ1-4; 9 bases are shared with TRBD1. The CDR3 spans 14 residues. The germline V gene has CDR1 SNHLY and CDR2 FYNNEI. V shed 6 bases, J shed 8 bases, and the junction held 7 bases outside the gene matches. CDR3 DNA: TGTGCCAGCAGAGAGGACAGGGGCGGGGAAAAACTGTTTTTT. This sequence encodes CASREDRGGEKLFF. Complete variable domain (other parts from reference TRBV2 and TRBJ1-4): EPEVTQTPSHQVTQMGQEVILRCVPISNHLYFYWYRQILGQKVEFLVSFYNNEISEKSEIFDDQFSVERPDGSNFTLKIRSTKLEDSAMYFCASREDRGGEKLFFGSGTQLSVL.

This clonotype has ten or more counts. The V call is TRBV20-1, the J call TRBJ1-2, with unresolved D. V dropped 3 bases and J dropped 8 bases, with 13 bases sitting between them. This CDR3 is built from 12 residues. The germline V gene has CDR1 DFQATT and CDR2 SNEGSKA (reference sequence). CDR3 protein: CSARTPSSGYTF. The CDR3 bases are TGCAGTGCTAGGACTCCTTCGAGCGGCTACACCTTC.

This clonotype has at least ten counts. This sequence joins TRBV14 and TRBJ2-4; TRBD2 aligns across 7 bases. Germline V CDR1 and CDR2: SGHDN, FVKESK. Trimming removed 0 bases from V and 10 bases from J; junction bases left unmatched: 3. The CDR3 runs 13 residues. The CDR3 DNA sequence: TGTGCCAGCAGCCAAGATTGGGGAGGGATTCAGTACTTC. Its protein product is CASSQDWGGIQYF.

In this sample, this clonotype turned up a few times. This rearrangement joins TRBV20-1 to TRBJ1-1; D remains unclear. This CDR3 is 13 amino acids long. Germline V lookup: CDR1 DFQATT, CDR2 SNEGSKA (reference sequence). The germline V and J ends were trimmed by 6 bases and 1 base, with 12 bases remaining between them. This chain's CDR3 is CSAMEGWNTEAFF. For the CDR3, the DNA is TGCAGTGCCATGGAGGGCTGGAACACTGAAGCTTTCTTT.

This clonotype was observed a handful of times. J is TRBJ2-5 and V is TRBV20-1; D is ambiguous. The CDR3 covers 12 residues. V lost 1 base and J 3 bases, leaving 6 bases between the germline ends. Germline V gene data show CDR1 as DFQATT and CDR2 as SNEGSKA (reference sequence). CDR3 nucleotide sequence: TGCAGTGCTAGAGGACCAGAAGAGACCCAGTACTTC. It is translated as CSARGPEETQYF.

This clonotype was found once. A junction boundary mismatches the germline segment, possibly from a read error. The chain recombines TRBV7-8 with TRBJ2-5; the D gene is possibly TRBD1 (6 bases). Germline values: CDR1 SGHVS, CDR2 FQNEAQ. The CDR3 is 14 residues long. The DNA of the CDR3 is TGTGCCAGCAGCTTATTTGAGGGTGAGGGGGTGAGGAACTTC. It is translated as CASSLFEGEGVRNF.

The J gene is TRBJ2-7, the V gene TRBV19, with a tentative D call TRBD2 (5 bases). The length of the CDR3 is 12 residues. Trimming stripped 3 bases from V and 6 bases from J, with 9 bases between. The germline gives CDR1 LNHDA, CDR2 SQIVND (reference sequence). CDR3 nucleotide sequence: TGTGCCAGTAGTATCGGGGAGAGCGAGCAGTACTTC. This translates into CASSIGESEQYF. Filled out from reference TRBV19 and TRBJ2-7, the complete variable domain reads DGGITQSPKYLFRKEGQNVTLSCEQNLNHDAMYWYRQDPGQGLRLIYYSQIVNDFQKGDIAEGYSVSREKKESFPLTVTSAQKNPTAFYLCASSIGESEQYFGPGTRLTVT.

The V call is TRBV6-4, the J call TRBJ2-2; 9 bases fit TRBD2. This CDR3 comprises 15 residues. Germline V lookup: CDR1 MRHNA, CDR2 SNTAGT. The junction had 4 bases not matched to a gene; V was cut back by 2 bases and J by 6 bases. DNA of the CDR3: TGTGCCAGCAGTGACCAAGGGACTAGCTCCGGGGAGCTGTTTTTT. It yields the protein CASSDQGTSSGELFF.

The CDR3 sequence is CASTLGAGELFF. The CDR3 DNA is TGTGCCAGCACCCTGGGCGCCGGGGAGCTGTTTTTT. The rearrangement uses TRBV6-1 and TRBJ2-2, with D uncertain. The CDR3 contains 12 residues. Trimming pared 7 bases from V and 6 bases from J, leaving 9 bases between. Germline values: CDR1 MNHNS, CDR2 SASEGT.

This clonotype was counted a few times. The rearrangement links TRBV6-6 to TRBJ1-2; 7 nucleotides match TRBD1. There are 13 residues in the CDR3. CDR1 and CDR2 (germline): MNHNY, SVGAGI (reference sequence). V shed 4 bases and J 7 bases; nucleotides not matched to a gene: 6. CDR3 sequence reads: CASSSDREGGYTF. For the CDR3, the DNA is TGTGCCAGCAGTTCTGACAGGGAGGGTGGCTACACCTTC.

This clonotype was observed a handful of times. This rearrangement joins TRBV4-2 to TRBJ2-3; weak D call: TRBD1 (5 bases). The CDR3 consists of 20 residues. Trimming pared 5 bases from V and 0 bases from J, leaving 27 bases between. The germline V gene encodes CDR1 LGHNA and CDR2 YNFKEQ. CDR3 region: CASSSLLGQTRGYSTDTQYF. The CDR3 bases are TGTGCCAGCAGCTCTCTCCTGGGGCAGACAAGGGGCTATAGCACAGATACGCAGTATTTT.

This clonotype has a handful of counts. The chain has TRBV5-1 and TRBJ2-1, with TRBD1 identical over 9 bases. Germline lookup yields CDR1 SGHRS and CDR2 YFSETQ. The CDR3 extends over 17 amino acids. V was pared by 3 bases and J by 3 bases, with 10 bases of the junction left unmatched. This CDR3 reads CASSSAPTGGGYNEQFF. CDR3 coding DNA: TGCGCCAGCAGCTCAGCGCCTACAGGGGGCGGCTACAATGAGCAGTTCTTC.

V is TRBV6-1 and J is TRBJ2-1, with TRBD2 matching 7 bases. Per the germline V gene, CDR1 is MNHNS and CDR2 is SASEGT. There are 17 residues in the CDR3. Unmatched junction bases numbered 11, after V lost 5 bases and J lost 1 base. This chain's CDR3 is CASSRRDGGGSYNEQFF. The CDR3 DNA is TGTGCCAGCAGTCGGAGGGACGGCGGGGGTTCCTACAATGAGCAGTTCTTC.

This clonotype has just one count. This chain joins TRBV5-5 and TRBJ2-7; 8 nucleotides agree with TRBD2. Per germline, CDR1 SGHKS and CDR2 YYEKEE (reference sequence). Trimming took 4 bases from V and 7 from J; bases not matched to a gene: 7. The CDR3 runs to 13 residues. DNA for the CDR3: TGTGCCAGCAGCCCCCTAGCGGGTAGGGAGCAGTACTTC. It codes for CASSPLAGREQYF.

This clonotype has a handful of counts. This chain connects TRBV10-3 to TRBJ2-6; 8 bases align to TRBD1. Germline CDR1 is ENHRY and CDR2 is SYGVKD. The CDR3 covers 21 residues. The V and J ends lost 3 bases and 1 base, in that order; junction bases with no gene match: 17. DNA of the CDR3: TGTGCCATCAGTGACCCTCGAGGTCTTGGGACAGGACTTTCTGGGGCCAACGTCCTGACTTTC. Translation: CAISDPRGLGTGLSGANVLTF.